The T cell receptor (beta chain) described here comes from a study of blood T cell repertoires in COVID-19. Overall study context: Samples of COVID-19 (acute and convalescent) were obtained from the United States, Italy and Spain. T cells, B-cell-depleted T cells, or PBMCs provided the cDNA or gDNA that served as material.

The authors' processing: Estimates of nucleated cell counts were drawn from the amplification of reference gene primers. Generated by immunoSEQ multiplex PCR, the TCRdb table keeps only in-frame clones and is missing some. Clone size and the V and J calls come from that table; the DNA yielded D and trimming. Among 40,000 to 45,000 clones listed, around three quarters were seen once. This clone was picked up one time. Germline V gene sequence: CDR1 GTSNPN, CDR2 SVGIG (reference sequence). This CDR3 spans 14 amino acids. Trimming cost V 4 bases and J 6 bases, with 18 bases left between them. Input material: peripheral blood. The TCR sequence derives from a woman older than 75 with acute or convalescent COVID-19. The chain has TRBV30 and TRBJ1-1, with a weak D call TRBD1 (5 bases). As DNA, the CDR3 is TGTGCCTGGACCTCCTTTGGGGGGATCGCTGAAGCTTTCTTT. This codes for CAWTSFGGIAEAFF.